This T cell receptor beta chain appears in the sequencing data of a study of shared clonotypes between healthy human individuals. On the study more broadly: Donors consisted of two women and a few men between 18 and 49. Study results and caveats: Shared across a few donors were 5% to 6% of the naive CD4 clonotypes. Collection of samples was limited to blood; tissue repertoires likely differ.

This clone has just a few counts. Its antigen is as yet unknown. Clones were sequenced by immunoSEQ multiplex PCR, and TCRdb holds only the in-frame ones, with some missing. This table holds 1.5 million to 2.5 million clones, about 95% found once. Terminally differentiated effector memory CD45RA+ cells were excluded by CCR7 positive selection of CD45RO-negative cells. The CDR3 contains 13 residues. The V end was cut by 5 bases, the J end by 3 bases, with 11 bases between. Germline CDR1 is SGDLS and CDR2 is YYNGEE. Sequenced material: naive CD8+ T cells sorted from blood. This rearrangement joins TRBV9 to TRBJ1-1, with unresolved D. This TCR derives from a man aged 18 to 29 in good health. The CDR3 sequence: CASSSRLYTEAFF. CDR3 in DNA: TGTGCCAGCAGTAGCAGGCTGTACACTGAAGCTTTCTTT.